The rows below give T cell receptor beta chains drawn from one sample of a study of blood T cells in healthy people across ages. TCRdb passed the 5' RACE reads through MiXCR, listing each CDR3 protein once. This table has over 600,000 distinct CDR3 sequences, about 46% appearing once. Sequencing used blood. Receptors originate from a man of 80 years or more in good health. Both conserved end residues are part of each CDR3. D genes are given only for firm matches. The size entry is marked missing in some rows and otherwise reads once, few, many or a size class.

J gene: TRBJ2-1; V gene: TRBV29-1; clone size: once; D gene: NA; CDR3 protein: CSAALGREQFF; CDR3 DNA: TGCAGCGCCGCACTAGGAAGAGAGCAGTTCTTC
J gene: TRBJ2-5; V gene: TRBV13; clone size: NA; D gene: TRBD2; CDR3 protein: CASSLEPSGRAVQYF; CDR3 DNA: TGTGCCAGCAGCTTAGAGCCTAGCGGGAGGGCCGTGCAGTACTTC
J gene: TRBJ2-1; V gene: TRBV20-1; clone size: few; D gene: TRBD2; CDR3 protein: CSARAWGSGRANEQFF; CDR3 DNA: TGCAGTGCTAGAGCGTGGGGTAGCGGGAGGGCCAATGAGCAGTTCTTC
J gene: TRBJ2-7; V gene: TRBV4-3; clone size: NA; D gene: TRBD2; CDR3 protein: CASSTGLAGPNEQYF; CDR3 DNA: TGCGCCAGCAGCACAGGACTAGCGGGACCGAACGAGCAGTACTTC
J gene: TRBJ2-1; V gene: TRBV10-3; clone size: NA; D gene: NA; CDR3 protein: CAISEPVMGGEQFF; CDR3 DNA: TGTGCCATCAGTGAGCCGGTCATGGGGGGTGAGCAGTTCTTC
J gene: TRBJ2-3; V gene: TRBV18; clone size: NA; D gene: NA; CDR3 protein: CASSLIALADPSTDTQYF; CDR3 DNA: TGTGCCAGCTCACTAATCGCACTCGCGGACCCTAGCACAGATACGCAGTATTTT
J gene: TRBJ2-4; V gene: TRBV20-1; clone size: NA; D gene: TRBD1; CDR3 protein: CSARTLTGGKNIQYF; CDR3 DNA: TGCAGTGCGAGGACCCTGACAGGGGGCAAAAACATTCAGTACTTC
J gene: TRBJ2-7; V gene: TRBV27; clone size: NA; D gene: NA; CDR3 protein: CASSPQDESYEQYF; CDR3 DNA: TGTGCCAGCAGCCCCCAGGACGAGTCCTACGAGCAGTACTTC
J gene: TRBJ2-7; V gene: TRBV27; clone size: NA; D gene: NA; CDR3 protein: CASSLSGAASYEQYF; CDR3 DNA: TGTGCCAGCAGTTTATCCGGGGCGGCTTCCTACGAGCAGTACTTC
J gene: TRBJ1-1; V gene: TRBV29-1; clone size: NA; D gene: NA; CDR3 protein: CSVNPQMNAEAFF; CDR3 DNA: TGCAGCGTAAACCCCCAAATGAACGCTGAAGCTTTCTTT
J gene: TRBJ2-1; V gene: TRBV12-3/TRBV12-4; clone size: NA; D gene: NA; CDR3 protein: CASSLDWTLQNPVPYNEQFF; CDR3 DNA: TGTGCCAGCAGTTTAGATTGGACTTTGCAGAACCCCGTACCGTACAATGAGCAGTTCTTC